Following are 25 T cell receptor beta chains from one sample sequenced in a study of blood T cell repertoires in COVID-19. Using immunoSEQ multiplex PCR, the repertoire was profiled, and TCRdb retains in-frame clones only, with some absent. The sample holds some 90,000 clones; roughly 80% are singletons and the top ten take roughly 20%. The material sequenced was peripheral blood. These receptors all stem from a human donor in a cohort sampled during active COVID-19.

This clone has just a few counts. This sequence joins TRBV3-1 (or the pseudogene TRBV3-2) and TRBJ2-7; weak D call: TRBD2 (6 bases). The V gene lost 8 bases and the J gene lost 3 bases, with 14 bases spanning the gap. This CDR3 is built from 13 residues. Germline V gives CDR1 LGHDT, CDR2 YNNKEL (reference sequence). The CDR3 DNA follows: TGTGCCAGCTCGGAGGGAAGAGTCTACGAGCAGTACTTC. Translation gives CASSEGRVYEQYF.

The CDR3 coding sequence is TGTGCCAGCAGGAAACAGGGTTTCTATGGCTACACCTTC. It codes for CASRKQGFYGYTF. The chain carries TRBV28 and TRBJ1-2, with D maybe TRBD1 (6 bases). V was cut by 6 bases and J by 4 bases, with 12 bases left in between. The germline V gene has CDR1 MDHEN and CDR2 SYDVKM. This CDR3 has 13 residues.

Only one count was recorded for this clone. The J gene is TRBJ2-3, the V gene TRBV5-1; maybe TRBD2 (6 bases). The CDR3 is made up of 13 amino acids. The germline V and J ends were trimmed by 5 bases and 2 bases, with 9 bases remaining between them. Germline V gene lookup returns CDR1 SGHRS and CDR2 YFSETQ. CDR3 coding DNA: TGCGCCAGCAGGGCGGGATCCACAGATACGCAGTATTTT. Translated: CASRAGSTDTQYF.

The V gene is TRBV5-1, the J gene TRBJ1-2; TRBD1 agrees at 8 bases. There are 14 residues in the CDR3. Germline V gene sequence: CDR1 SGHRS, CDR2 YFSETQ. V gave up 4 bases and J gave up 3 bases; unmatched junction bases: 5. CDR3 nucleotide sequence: TGCGCCAGCAGCGGGTGGGGACAGGACTATGGCTACACCTTC. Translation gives CASSGWGQDYGYTF. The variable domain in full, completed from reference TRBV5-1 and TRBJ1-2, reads KAGVTQTPRYLIKTRGQQVTLSCSPISGHRSVSWYQQTPGQGLQFLFEYFSETQRNKGNFPGRFSGRQFSNSRSEMNVSTLELGDSALYLCASSGWGQDYGYTFGSGTRLTVV.

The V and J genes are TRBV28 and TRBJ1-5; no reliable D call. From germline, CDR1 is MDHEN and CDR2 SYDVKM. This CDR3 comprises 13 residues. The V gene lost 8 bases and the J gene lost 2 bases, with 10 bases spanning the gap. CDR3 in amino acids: CASHRGGNQPQHF. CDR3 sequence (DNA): TGTGCCAGCCACCGGGGAGGCAATCAGCCCCAGCATTTT.

The CDR3 sequence is CASSASRDRNQPQHF. The CDR3 DNA follows: TGTGCCAGCAGTGCTTCCAGGGATCGCAATCAGCCCCAGCATTTT. The V gene is TRBV2, the J gene TRBJ1-5; D is perhaps TRBD1 (5 bases). Between the trimmed V and J ends, which lost 4 bases and 2 bases, there was a span of 12 bases. This CDR3 has 15 amino acids. Germline assignment: CDR1 SNHLY and CDR2 FYNNEI.

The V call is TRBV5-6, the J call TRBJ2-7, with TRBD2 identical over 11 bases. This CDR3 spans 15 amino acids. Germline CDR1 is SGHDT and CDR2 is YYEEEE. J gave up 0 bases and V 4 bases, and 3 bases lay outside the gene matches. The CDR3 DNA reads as TGTGCCAGCAGCGAAACTAGCGGGAGCTCCTACGAGCAGTACTTC. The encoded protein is CASSETSGSSYEQYF.

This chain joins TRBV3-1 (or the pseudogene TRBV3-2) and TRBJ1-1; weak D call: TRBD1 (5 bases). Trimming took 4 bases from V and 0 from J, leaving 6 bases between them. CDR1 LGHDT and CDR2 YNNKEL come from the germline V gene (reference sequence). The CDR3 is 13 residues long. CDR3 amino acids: CASSLTVNTEAFF. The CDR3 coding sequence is TGTGCCAGCAGCCTGACAGTGAACACTGAAGCTTTCTTT.

The CDR3 region is CASQPAGGPRETQYF. CDR3 DNA: TGTGCCAGCCAACCAGCGGGAGGGCCCAGGGAGACCCAGTACTTC. This chain uses TRBV27 with TRBJ2-5, with 10 bases that match TRBD2. Germline CDR1 reads MNHEY; CDR2 reads SMNVEV (reference sequence). The CDR3 contains 15 residues. Germline trimming cut 8 bases from V and 5 bases from J; bases unmatched to any gene: 11.

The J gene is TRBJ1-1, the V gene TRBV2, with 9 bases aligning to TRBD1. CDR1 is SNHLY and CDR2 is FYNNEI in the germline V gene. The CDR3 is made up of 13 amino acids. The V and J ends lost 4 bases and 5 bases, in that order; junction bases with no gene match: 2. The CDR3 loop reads CASSGQGGTEAFF. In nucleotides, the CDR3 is TGTGCCAGCAGTGGACAGGGGGGGACTGAAGCTTTCTTT.

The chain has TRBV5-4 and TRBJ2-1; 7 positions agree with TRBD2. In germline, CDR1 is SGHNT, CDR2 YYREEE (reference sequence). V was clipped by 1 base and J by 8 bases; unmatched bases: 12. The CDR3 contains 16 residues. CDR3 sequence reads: CASSLWVSGSWDEQFF. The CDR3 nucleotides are TGTGCCAGCAGCTTGTGGGTTAGCGGGTCTTGGGATGAGCAGTTCTTC.

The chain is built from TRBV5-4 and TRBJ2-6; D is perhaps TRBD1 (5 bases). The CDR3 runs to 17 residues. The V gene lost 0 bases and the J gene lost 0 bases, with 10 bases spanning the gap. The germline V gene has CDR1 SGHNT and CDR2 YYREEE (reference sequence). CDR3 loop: CASSLVGAPSGANVLTF. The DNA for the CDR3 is TGTGCCAGCAGCTTGGTAGGGGCCCCCTCTGGGGCCAACGTCCTGACTTTC.

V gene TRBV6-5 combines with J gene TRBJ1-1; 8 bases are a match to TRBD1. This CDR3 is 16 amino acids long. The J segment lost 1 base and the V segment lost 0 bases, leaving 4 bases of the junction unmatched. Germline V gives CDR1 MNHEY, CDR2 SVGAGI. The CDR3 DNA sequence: TGTGCCAGCAGTTACTCAACAGGGGGTTGGAACACTGAAGCTTTCTTT. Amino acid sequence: CASSYSTGGWNTEAFF.

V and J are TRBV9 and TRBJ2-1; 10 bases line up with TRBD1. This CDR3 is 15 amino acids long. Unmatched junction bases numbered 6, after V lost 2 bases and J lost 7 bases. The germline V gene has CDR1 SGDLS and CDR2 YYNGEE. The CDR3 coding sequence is TGTGCCAGCAGCGTCCCGGGACAGGGGTTAAATGAGCAGTTCTTC. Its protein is CASSVPGQGLNEQFF.

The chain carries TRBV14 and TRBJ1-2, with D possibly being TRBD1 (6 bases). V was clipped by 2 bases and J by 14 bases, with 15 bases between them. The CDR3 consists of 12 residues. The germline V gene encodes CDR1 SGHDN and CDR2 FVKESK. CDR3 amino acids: CASSQITGWETF. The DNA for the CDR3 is TGTGCCAGCAGCCAAATCACAGGGTGGGAAACCTTC. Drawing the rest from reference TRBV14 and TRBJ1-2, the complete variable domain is EAGVTQFPSHSVIEKGQTVTLRCDPISGHDNLYWYRRVMGKEIKFLLHFVKESKQDESGMPNNRFLAERTGGTYSTLKVQPAELEDSGVYFCASSQITGWETFGSGTRLTVV.

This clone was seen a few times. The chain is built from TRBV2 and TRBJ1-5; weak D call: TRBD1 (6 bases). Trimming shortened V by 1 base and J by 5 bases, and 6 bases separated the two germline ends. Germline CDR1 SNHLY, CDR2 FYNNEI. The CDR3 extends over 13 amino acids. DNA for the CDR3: TGTGCCAGCAGTGAAGACAGGGATCAGCCCCAGCATTTT. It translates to CASSEDRDQPQHF.

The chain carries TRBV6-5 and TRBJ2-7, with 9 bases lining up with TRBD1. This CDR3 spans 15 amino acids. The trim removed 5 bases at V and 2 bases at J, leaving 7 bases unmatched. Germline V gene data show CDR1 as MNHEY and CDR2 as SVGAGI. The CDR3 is CASSRYRGPAYEQYF. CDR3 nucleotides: TGTGCCAGCAGTCGGTACAGGGGGCCCGCCTACGAGCAGTACTTC.

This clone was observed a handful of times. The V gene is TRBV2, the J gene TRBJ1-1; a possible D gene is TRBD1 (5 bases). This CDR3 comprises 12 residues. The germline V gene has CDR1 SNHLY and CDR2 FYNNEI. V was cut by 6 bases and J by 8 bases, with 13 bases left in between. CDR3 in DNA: TGTGCCAGCAGACCGGACATAAGCGAAGCTTTCTTT. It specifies CASRPDISEAFF.

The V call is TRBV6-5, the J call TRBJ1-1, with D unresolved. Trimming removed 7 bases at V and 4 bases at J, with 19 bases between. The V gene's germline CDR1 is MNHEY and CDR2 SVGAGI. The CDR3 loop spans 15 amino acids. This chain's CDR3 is CASTFEEGLPTEAFF. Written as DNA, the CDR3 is TGTGCCAGCACCTTCGAGGAGGGCCTGCCCACTGAAGCTTTCTTT.

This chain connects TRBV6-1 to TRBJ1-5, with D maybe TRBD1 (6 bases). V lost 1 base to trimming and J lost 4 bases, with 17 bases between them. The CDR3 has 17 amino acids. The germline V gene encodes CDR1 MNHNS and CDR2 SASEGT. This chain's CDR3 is CASSEDPWTVRNQPQHF. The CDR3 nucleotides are TGTGCCAGCAGTGAAGACCCTTGGACAGTCCGTAATCAGCCCCAGCATTTT.

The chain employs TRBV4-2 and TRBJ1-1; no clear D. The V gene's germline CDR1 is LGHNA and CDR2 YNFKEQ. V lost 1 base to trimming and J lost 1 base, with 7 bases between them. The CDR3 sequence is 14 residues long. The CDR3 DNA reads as TGTGCCAGCAGCCAAGGTAGCAAGAACACTGAAGCTTTCTTT. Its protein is CASSQGSKNTEAFF.

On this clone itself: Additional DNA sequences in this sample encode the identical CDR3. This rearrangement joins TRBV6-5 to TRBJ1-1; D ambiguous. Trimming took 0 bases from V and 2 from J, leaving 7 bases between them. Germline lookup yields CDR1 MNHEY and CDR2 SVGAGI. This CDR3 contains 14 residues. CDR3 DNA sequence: TGTGCCAGCAGTTACTCTCGAGTAAACACTGAAGCTTTCTTT. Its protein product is CASSYSRVNTEAFF.

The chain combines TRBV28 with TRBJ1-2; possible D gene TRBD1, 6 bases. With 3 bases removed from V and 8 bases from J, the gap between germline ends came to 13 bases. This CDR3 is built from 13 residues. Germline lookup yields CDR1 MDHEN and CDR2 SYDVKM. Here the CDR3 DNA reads TGTGCCAGCAGTTTGGCTTGGGGGCAGGGCTACACCTTC. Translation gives CASSLAWGQGYTF.

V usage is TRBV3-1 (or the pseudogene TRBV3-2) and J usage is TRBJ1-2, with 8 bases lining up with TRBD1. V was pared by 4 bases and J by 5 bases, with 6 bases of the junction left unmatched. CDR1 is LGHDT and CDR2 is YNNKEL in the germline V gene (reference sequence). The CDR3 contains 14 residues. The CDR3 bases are TGTGCCAGCAGCCCCGGGACAGGCGAATATGGCTACACCTTC. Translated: CASSPGTGEYGYTF.

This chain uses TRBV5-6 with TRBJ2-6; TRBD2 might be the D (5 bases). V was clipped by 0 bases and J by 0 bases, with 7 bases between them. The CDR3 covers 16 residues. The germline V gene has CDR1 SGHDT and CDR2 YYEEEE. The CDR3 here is CASSLGGLSGANVLTF. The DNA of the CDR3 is TGTGCCAGCAGCTTGGGCGGGCTCTCTGGGGCCAACGTCCTGACTTTC.